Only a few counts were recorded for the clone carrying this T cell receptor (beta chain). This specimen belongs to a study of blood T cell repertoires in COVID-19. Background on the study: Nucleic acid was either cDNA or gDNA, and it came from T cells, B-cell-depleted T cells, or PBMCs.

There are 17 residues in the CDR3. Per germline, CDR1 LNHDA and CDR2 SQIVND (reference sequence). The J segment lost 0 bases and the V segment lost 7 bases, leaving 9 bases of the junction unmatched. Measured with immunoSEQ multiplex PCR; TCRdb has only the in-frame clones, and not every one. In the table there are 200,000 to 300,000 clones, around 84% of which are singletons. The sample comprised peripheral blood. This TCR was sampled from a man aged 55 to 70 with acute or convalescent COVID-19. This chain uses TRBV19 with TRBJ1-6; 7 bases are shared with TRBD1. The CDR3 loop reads CASNQGQPSSYNSPLHF. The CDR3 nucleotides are TGTGCCAGTAACCAGGGACAGCCGAGCTCCTATAATTCACCCCTCCACTTT.